This TCR beta chain is from a study of blood T cell repertoires in COVID-19. CDR3 length: 16 residues. TCRdb's table, derived via immunoSEQ multiplex PCR, lists solely in-frame clones and lacks some. The repertoire holds about 170,000 clones, with approximately 85% as singletons. Sequencing was carried out using peripheral blood. The chain combines TRBV12-1 with TRBJ1-6; no DNA check was done on the table's D call, TRBD1. TRBV12-1 is designated a pseudogene. This TCR came from a man aged 60 to 75 who had recovered from COVID-19. The CDR3 reads CASSSRRQGRKSPLHF. The CDR3 DNA follows: TGTGCCAGCAGCTCGCGTAGACAGGGAAGAAAGTCACCCCTCCACTTT.